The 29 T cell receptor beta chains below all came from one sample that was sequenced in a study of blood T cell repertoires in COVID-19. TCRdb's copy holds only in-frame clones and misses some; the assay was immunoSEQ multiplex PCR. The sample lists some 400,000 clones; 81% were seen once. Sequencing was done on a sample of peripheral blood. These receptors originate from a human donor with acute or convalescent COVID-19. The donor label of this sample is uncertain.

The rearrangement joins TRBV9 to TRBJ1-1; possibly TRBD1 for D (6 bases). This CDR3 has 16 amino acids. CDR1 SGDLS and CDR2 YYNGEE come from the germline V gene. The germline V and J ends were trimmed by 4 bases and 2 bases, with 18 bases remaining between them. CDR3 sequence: CASSPNTGSTNTEAFF. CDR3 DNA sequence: TGTGCCAGCAGCCCCAACACAGGGTCTACCAACACTGAAGCTTTCTTT.

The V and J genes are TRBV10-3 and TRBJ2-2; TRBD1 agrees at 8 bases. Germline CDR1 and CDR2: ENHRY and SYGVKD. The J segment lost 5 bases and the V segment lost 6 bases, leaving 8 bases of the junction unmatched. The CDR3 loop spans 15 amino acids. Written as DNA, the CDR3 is TGTGCCATCAGCTGGACAGGGTTGAATACCGGGGAGCTGTTTTTT. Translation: CAISWTGLNTGELFF.

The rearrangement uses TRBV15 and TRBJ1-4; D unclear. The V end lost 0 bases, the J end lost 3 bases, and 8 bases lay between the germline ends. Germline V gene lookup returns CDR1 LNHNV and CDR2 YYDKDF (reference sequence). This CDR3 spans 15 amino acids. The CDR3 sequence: CATSREVSANEKLFF. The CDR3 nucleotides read TGTGCCACCAGCAGAGAGGTCTCGGCTAATGAAAAACTGTTTTTT.

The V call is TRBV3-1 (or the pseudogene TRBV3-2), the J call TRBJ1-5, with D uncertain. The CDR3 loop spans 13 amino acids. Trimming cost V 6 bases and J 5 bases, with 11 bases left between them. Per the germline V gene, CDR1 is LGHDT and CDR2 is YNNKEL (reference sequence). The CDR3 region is CASSRGGDQPQHF. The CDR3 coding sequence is TGTGCCAGCAGTCGGGGTGGGGATCAGCCCCAGCATTTT.

The CDR3 here is CASSLGRTDTQYF. In DNA form, the CDR3 reads TGTGCCAGCAGCTTGGGTCGGACAGATACGCAGTATTTT. V usage is TRBV5-4 and J usage is TRBJ2-3, with D unclear. The CDR3 totals 13 residues. Germline CDR1 and CDR2: SGHNT and YYREEE (reference sequence). Trimming cost V 0 bases and J 3 bases, with 5 bases left between them. The full variable domain, rest sourced from reference TRBV5-4 and TRBJ2-3, is ETGVTQSPTHLIKTRGQQVTLRCSSQSGHNTVSWYQQALGQGPQFIFQYYREEENGRGNFPPRFSGLQFPNYSSELNVNALELDDSALYLCASSLGRTDTQYFGPGTRLTVL.

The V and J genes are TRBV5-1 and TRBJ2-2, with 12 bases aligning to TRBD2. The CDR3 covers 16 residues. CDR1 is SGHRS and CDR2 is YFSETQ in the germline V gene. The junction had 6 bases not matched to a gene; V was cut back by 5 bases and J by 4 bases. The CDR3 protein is CASRQTSGSSTGELFF. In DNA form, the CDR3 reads TGCGCCAGCAGACAGACTAGCGGGAGTTCCACCGGGGAGCTGTTTTTT.

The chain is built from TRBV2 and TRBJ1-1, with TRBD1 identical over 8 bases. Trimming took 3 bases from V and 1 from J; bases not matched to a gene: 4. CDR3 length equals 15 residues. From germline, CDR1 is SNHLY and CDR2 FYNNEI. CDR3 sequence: CASSDQGAQNTEAFF. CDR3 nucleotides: TGTGCCAGCAGTGATCAGGGGGCGCAGAACACTGAAGCTTTCTTT. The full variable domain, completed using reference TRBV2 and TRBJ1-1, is EPEVTQTPSHQVTQMGQEVILRCVPISNHLYFYWYRQILGQKVEFLVSFYNNEISEKSEIFDDQFSVERPDGSNFTLKIRSTKLEDSAMYFCASSDQGAQNTEAFFGQGTRLTVV.

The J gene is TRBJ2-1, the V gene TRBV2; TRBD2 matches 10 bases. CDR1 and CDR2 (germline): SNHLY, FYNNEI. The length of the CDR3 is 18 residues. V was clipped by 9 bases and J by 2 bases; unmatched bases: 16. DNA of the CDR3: TGTGCCAGGGGGGGAAGCGGAGAAAGCGGGAGGGCCTACAATGAGCAGTTCTTC. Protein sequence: CARGGSGESGRAYNEQFF. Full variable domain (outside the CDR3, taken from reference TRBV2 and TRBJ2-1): EPEVTQTPSHQVTQMGQEVILRCVPISNHLYFYWYRQILGQKVEFLVSFYNNEISEKSEIFDDQFSVERPDGSNFTLKIRSTKLEDSAMYFCARGGSGESGRAYNEQFFGPGTRLTVL.

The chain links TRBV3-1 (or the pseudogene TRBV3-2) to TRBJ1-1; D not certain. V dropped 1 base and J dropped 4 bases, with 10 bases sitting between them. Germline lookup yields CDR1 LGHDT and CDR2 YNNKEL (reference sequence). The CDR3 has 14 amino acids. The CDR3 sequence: CASSQGRWATEAFF. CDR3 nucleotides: TGTGCCAGCAGCCAAGGAAGGTGGGCCACTGAAGCTTTCTTT.

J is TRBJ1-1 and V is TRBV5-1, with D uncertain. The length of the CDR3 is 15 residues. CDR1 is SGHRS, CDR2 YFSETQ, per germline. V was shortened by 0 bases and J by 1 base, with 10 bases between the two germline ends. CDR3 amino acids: CASSLDPGTNTEAFF. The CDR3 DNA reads TGCGCCAGCAGCTTGGATCCAGGCACGAACACTGAAGCTTTCTTT.

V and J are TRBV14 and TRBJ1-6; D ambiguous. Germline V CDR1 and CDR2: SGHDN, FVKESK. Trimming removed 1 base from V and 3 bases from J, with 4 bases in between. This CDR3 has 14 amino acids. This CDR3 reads CASSQGYYNSPLHF. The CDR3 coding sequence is TGTGCCAGCAGCCAAGGTTACTATAATTCACCCCTCCACTTT.

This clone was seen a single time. The CDR3 region has the DNA TGTGCCAGCAGCTACACCAACGGGGGGGGGTCCTACGAGCAGTACTTC. Protein: CASSYTNGGGSYEQYF. This rearrangement joins TRBV5-4 to TRBJ2-7; 8 bases line up with TRBD2. J gave up 1 base and V 3 bases, and 9 bases lay outside the gene matches. The germline V gene has CDR1 SGHNT and CDR2 YYREEE (reference sequence). This CDR3 is 16 amino acids long.

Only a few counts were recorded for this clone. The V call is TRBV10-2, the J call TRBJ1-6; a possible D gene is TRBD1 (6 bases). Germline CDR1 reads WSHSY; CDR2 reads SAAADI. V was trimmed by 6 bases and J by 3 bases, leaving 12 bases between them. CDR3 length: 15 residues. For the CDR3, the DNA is TGCGCCAGCAGGGGGGGGACAAACTATAATTCACCCCTCCACTTT. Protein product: CASRGGTNYNSPLHF.

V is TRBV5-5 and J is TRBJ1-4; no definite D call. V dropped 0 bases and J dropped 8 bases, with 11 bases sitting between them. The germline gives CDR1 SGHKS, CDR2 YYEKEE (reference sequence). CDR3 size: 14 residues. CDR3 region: CASSLAVQREKLFF. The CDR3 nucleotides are TGTGCCAGCAGCTTGGCGGTCCAGCGGGAAAAACTGTTTTTT. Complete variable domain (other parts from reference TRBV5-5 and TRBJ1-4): DAGVTQSPTHLIKTRGQQVTLRCSPISGHKSVSWYQQVLGQGPQFIFQYYEKEERGRGNFPDRFSARQFPNYSSELNVNALLLGDSALYLCASSLAVQREKLFFGSGTQLSVL.

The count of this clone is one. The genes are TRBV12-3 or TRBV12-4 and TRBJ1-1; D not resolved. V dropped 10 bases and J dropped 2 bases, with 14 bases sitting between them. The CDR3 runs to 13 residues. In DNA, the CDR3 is TGTGCCATCCTTGACTTACAAAACACTGAAGCTTTCTTT. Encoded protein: CAILDLQNTEAFF.

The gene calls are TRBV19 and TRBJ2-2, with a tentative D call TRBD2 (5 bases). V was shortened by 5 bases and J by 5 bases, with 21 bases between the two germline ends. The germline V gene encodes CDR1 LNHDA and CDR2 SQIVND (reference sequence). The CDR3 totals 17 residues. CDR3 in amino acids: CASSVGLAGGGTGELFF. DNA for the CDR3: TGTGCCAGTAGTGTCGGATTAGCCGGAGGTGGGACCGGGGAGCTGTTTTTT.

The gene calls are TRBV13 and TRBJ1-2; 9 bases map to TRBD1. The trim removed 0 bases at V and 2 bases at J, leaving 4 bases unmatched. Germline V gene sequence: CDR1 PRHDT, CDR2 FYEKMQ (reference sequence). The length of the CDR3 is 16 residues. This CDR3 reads CASSLGTGTGNYGYTF. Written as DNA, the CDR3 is TGTGCCAGCAGCTTAGGGACCGGGACAGGGAACTATGGCTACACCTTC. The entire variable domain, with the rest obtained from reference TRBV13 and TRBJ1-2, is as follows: AAGVIQSPRHLIKEKRETATLKCYPIPRHDTVYWYQQGPGQDPQFLISFYEKMQSDKGSIPDRFSAQQFSDYHSELNMSSLELGDSALYFCASSLGTGTGNYGYTFGSGTRLTVV.

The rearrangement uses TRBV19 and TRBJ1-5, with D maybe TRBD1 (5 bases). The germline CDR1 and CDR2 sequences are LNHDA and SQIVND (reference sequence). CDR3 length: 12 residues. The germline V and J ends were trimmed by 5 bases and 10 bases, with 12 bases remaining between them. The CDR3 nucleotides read TGTGCCAGTAGTTTCGCAGGGCGACCCCAGCATTTT. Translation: CASSFAGRPQHF.

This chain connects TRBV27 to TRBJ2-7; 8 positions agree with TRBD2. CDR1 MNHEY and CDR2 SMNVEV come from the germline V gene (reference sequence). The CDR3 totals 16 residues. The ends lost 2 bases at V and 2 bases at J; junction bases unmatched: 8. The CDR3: CASSLTIAGPTYEQYF. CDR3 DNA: TGTGCCAGCAGTTTAACAATAGCGGGGCCCACCTACGAGCAGTACTTC.

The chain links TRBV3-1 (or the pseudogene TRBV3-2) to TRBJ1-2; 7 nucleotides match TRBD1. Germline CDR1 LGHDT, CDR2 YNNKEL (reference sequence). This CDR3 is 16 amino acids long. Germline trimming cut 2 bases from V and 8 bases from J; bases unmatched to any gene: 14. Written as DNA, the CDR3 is TGTGCCAGCAGCCAATCCGGGACAGCGACTCGGGGAGGCTACACCTTC. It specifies CASSQSGTATRGGYTF.

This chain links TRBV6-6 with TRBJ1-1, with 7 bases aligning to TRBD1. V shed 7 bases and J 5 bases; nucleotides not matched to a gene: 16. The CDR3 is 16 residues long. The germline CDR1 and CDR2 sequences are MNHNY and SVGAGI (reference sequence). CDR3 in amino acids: CASTIGRDRVGTEAFF. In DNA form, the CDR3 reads TGTGCCAGCACTATAGGGAGAGACAGGGTCGGAACTGAAGCTTTCTTT.

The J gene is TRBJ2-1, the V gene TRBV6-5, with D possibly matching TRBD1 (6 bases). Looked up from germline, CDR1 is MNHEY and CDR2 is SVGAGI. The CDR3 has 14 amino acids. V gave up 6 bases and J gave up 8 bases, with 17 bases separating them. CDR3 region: CASSMLRGHDEQFF. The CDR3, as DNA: TGTGCCAGCAGCATGCTACGGGGACACGATGAGCAGTTCTTC.

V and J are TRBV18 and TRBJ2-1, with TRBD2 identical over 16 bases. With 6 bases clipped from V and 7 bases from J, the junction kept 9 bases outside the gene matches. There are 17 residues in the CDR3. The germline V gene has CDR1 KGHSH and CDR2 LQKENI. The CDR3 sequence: CASSLGLAGGQVNEQFF. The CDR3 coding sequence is TGTGCCAGCTCCTTGGGACTAGCGGGGGGGCAAGTGAATGAGCAGTTCTTC. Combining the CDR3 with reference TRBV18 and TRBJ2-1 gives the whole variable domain NAGVMQNPRHLVRRRGQEARLRCSPMKGHSHVYWYRQLPEEGLKFMVYLQKENIIDESGMPKERFSAEFPKEGPSILRIQQVVRGDSAAYFCASSLGLAGGQVNEQFFGPGTRLTVL.

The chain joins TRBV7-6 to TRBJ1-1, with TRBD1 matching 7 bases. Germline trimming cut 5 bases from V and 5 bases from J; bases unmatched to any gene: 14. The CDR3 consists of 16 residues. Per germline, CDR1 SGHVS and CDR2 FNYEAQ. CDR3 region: CASSPPSLDRRTEAFF. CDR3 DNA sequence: TGTGCCAGCAGCCCCCCTTCTTTGGACAGGCGGACTGAAGCTTTCTTT.

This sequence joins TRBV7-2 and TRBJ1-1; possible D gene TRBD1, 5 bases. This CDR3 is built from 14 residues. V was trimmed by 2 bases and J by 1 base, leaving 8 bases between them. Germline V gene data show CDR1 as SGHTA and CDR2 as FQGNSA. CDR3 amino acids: CASSLRQGNTEAFF. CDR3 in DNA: TGTGCCAGCAGCTTAAGGCAGGGGAACACTGAAGCTTTCTTT.

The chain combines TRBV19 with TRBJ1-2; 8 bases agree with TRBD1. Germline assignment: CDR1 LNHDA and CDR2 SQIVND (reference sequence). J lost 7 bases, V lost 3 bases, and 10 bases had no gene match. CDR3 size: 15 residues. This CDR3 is CASSIPGRGHGGYTF. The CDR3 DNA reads TGTGCCAGTAGTATTCCGGGCAGGGGGCACGGTGGCTACACCTTC.

CDR3 region: CAESLGQLYGYTF. CDR3 DNA sequence: TGTGCCGAGAGCCTGGGACAGCTCTATGGCTACACCTTC. This sequence joins TRBV19 and TRBJ1-2; 7 bases agree with TRBD1. This CDR3 is built from 13 residues. CDR1 is LNHDA, CDR2 SQIVND, per germline (reference sequence). Trimming removed 11 bases from V and 4 bases from J; junction bases left unmatched: 10. Full variable domain (remainder filled in from reference TRBV19 and TRBJ1-2): DGGITQSPKYLFRKEGQNVTLSCEQNLNHDAMYWYRQDPGQGLRLIYYSQIVNDFQKGDIAEGYSVSREKKESFPLTVTSAQKNPTAFYLCAESLGQLYGYTFGSGTRLTVV.

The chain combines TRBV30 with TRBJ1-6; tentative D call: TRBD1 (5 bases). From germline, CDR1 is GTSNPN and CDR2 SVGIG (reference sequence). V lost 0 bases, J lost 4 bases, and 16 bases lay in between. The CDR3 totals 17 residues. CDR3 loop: CAWSVVPRVPYNSPLHF. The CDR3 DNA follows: TGTGCCTGGAGTGTGGTCCCCAGGGTCCCTTATAATTCACCCCTCCACTTT.

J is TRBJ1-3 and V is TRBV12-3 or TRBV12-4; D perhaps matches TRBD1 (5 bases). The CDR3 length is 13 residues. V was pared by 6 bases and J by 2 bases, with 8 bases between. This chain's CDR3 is CASSRGAGNTIYF. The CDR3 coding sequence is TGTGCCAGCAGCCGGGGGGCTGGAAACACCATATATTTT.